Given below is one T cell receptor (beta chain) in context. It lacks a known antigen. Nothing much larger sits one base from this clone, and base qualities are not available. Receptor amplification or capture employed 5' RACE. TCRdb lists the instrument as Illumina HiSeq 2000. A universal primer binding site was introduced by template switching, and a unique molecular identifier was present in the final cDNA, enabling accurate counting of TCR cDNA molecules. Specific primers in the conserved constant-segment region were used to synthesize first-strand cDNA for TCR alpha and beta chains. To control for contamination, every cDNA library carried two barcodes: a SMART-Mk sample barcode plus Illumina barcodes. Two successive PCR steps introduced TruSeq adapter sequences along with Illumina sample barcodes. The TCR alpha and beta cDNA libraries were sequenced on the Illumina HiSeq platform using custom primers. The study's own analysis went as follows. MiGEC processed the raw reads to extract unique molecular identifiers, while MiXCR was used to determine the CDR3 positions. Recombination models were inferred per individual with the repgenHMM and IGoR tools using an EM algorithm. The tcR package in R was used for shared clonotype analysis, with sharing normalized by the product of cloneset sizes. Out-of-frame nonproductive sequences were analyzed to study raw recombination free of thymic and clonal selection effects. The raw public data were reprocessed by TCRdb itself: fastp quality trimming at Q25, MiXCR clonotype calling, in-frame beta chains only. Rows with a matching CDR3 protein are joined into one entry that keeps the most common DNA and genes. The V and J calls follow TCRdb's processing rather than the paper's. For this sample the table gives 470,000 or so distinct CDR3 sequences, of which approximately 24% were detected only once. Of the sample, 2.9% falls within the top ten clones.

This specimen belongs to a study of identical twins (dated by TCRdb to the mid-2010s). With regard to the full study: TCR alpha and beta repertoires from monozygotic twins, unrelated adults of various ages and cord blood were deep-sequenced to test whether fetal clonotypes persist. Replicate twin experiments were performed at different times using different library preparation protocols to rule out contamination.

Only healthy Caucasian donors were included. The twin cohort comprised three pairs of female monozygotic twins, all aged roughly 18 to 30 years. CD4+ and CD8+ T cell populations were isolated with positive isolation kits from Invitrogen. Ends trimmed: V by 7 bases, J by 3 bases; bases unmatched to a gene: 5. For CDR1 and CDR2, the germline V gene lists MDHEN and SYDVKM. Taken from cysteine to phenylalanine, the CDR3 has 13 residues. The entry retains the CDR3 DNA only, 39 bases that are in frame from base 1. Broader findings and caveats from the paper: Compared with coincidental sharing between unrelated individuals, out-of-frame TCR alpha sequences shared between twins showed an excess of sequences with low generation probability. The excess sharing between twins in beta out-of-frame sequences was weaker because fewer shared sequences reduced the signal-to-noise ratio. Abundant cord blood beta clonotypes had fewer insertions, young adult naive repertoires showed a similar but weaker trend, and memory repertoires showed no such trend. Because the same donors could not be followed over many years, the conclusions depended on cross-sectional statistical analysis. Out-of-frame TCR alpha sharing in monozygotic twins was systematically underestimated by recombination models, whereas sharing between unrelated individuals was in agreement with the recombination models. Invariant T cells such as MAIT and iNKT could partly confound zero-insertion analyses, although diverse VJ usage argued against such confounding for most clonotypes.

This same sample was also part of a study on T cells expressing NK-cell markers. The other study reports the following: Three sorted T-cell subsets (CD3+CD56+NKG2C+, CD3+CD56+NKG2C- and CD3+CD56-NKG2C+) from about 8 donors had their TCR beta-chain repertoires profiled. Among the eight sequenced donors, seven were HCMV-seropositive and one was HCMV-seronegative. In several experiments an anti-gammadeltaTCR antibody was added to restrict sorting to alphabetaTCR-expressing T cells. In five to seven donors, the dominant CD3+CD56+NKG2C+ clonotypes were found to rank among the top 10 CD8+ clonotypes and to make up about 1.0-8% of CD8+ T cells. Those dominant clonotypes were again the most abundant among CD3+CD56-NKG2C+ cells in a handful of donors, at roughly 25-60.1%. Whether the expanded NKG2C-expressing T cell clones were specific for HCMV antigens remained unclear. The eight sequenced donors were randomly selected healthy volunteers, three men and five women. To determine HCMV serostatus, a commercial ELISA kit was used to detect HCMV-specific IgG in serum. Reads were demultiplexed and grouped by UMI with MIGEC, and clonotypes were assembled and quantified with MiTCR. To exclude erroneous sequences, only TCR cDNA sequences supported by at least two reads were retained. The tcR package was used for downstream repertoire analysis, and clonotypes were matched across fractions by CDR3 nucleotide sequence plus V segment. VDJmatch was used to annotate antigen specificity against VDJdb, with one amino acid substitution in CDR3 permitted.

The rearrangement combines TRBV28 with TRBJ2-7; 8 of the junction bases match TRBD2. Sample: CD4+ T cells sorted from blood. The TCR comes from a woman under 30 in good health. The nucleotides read TGTGCCAGCAAAACGGGAGGGAACTACGAGCAGTACTTC. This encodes CASKTGGNYEQYF.